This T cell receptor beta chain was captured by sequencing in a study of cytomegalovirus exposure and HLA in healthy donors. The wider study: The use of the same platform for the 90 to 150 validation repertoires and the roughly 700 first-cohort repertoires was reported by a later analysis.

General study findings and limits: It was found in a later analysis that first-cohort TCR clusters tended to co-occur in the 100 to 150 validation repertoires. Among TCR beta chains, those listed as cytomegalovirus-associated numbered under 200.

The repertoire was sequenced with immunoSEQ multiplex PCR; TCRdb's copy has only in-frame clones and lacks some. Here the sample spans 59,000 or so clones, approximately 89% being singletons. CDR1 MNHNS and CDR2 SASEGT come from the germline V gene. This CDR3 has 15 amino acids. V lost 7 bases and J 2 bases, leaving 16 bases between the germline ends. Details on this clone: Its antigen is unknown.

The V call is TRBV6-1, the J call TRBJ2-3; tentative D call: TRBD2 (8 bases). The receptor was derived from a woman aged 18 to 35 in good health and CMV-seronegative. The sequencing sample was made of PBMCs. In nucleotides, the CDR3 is TGTGCCAGCAACGGGGGGGACAGCCTCACAGATACGCAGTATTTT. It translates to CASNGGDSLTDTQYF.